These 18 T cell receptor beta chains came from one sample sequenced in a study of T cell changes during pregnancy in multiple sclerosis. Profiling relied on immunoSEQ multiplex PCR, and the TCRdb table lists in-frame clones only, not all of them. The data contain some 69,000 clones, about 90% of them singletons. The sample in question was peripheral blood, obtained in the second trimester of pregnancy. These receptors all stem from a female donor in good health, enrolled as a control in a pregnancy study.

V gene TRBV5-1 combines with J gene TRBJ2-7; 8 bases map to TRBD1. V was clipped by 0 bases and J by 2 bases; unmatched bases: 4. CDR3 size: 15 residues. Germline CDR1 reads SGHRS; CDR2 reads YFSETQ. For the CDR3, the DNA is TGCGCCAGCAGCTTGGGGACAGGGAGTACCTACGAGCAGTACTTC. This codes for CASSLGTGSTYEQYF.

A single count supports this clone. The chain carries TRBV27 and TRBJ2-1; the D gene is possibly TRBD1 (5 bases). The V end was cut by 5 bases, the J end by 2 bases, with 10 bases between. CDR1 is MNHEY, CDR2 SMNVEV, per germline (reference sequence). The CDR3 runs 14 residues. Here the CDR3 DNA reads TGTGCCAGCAGTGATACAGGTGCCTACAATGAGCAGTTCTTC. Protein: CASSDTGAYNEQFF.

This clone was detected a few times. The CDR3 DNA sequence: TGTGCCAGCAGACTTACAGGTAGCTATGGCTACACCTTC. This codes for CASRLTGSYGYTF. The genes are TRBV6-5 and TRBJ1-2, with D possibly matching TRBD1 (5 bases). Trimming took off 6 bases at V and 4 bases at J, with 12 bases between the two ends. Germline assignment: CDR1 MNHEY and CDR2 SVGAGI. The CDR3 totals 13 residues.

The chain links TRBV5-1 to TRBJ2-3; the match to TRBD2 covers 8 bases. The length of the CDR3 is 14 residues. Germline trimming cut 6 bases from V and 4 bases from J; bases unmatched to any gene: 7. CDR1 is SGHRS and CDR2 is YFSETQ in the germline V gene. The CDR3 bases are TGCGCCAGCACCGTTAGCGGGATTCCAGATACGCAGTATTTT. It translates to CASTVSGIPDTQYF.

V usage is TRBV9 and J usage is TRBJ1-1, with D possibly being TRBD1 (5 bases). This CDR3 comprises 14 residues. The V and J ends lost 3 bases and 1 base respectively, with 10 bases between them. Germline V gene sequence: CDR1 SGDLS, CDR2 YYNGEE. The chain's CDR3 is CASSGRQSNTEAFF. The CDR3, as DNA: TGTGCCAGCAGCGGAAGACAGTCGAACACTGAAGCTTTCTTT.

V and J are TRBV2 and TRBJ2-7; TRBD2 matches 8 bases. Germline V gives CDR1 SNHLY, CDR2 FYNNEI. The length of the CDR3 is 13 residues. The trim removed 7 bases at V and 7 bases at J, leaving 9 bases unmatched. CDR3 region: CASIGGARGEQYF. The DNA of the CDR3 is TGTGCCAGCATCGGGGGGGCAAGAGGAGAGCAGTACTTC.

The chain employs TRBV5-4 and TRBJ1-6; TRBD1 aligns across 10 bases. Germline lookup yields CDR1 SGHNT and CDR2 YYREEE (reference sequence). This CDR3 is 14 amino acids long. J was trimmed by 10 bases and V by 4 bases; bases with no gene match: 5. The CDR3 DNA reads TGTGCCAGCAGCACCGGGACAGGGGACTCACCCCTCCACTTT. It translates to CASSTGTGDSPLHF.

This chain uses TRBV9 with TRBJ2-7, with a possible D match to TRBD1 (6 bases). V gave up 3 bases and J gave up 5 bases, with 15 bases separating them. Germline-derived CDR1 and CDR2 are SGDLS and YYNGEE. CDR3 length equals 14 residues. CDR3 coding DNA: TGTGCCAGCAGCGCGGCAGACAGGATCCACGAGCAGTACTTC. Amino acid sequence: CASSAADRIHEQYF. The complete variable domain, with remaining parts taken from reference TRBV9 and TRBJ2-7, reads DSGVTQTPKHLITATGQRVTLRCSPRSGDLSVYWYQQSLDQGLQFLIQYYNGEERAKGNILERFSAQQFPDLHSELNLSSLELGDSALYFCASSAADRIHEQYFGPGTRLTVT.

The rearrangement joins TRBV30 to TRBJ1-3; no definite D call. The CDR3 contains 12 residues. Germline V gene data show CDR1 as GTSNPN and CDR2 as SVGIG (reference sequence). The DNA of the CDR3 is TGTGCTTACAGTCAAGGCGGAAACACCATATATTTT. It yields the protein CAYSQGGNTIYF.

V and J are TRBV2 and TRBJ1-6; 7 bases line up with TRBD1. CDR3 length: 16 amino acids. Germline V gene lookup returns CDR1 SNHLY and CDR2 FYNNEI. V shed 6 bases, J shed 0 bases, and the junction held 5 bases outside the gene matches. The CDR3 reads CASRLAGGSYNSPLHF. In nucleotides, the CDR3 is TGTGCCAGCAGATTAGCAGGGGGCTCCTATAATTCACCCCTCCACTTT. Looking up the rest from reference TRBV2 and TRBJ1-6 gives the full variable domain: EPEVTQTPSHQVTQMGQEVILRCVPISNHLYFYWYRQILGQKVEFLVSFYNNEISEKSEIFDDQFSVERPDGSNFTLKIRSTKLEDSAMYFCASRLAGGSYNSPLHFGNGTRLTVT.

The chain uses TRBV10-3 and TRBJ1-1; D may be TRBD1 (5 bases). The germline CDR1 and CDR2 sequences are ENHRY and SYGVKD. The CDR3 loop spans 12 amino acids. The V and J ends lost 5 bases and 8 bases respectively, with 12 bases between them. The CDR3 spells CAISSGGGEAFF. DNA for the CDR3: TGTGCCATCAGTTCGGGGGGGGGAGAAGCTTTCTTT.

This clone was detected only a few times. CDR3 sequence (DNA): TGTGCCAGCAGCTTGTGGGGGGAAGGTGAAGCTTTCTTT. Protein product: CASSLWGEGEAFF. The rearrangement joins TRBV5-6 to TRBJ1-1; tentative D call: TRBD1 (5 bases). This CDR3 has 13 amino acids. Germline CDR1 reads SGHDT; CDR2 reads YYEEEE. The V end was cut by 1 base, the J end by 7 bases, with 11 bases between.

The chain has TRBV5-1 and TRBJ2-5; 9 bases agree with TRBD2. CDR1 SGHRS and CDR2 YFSETQ come from the germline V gene. Trimming at V came to 5 bases and at J to 5 bases, leaving 16 bases not matched to a gene. The CDR3 is 17 amino acids. CDR3 sequence (DNA): TGCGCCAGCAGTCTGGGAATAGTAGCGGGAGAGTTGGAGACCCAGTACTTC. Translating gives CASSLGIVAGELETQYF.

The chain couples TRBV7-9 to TRBJ2-1, with 7 bases that match TRBD2. The CDR3 spans 15 residues. Germline assignment: CDR1 SEHNR and CDR2 FQNEAQ (reference sequence). The trim removed 3 bases at V and 4 bases at J, leaving 6 bases unmatched. The CDR3 DNA reads as TGTGCCAGCAGCTTGGGGGGGGGAGTATACAATGAGCAGTTCTTC. Translation: CASSLGGGVYNEQFF.

V gene TRBV9 combines with J gene TRBJ2-7, with 9 positions matching TRBD1. There are 15 residues in the CDR3. The V gene's germline CDR1 is SGDLS and CDR2 YYNGEE. V was pared by 4 bases and J by 6 bases, with 11 bases of the junction left unmatched. The CDR3 bases are TGTGCCAGCAGCTTAGGGACAGGGTTAAGTCGCGAGCAGTACTTC. Protein sequence: CASSLGTGLSREQYF.

This clone turned up a few times. The rearrangement joins TRBV7-6 to TRBJ1-5; D remains ambiguous. Germline CDR1 SGHVS, CDR2 FNYEAQ. Trimming removed 2 bases at V and 2 bases at J, with 13 bases between. This CDR3 region has 16 residues. In DNA, the CDR3 is TGTGCCAGCAGCTTACTCGCGGGTGGGGGCAATCAGCCCCAGCATTTT. Translated: CASSLLAGGGNQPQHF.

The J gene is TRBJ2-3, the V gene TRBV6-5; D possibly corresponds to TRBD2 (5 bases). The CDR3 loop spans 14 amino acids. Germline V gives CDR1 MNHEY, CDR2 SVGAGI. Trimming stripped 6 bases from V and 0 bases from J, with 10 bases between. DNA for the CDR3: TGTGCCAGCAGGAAGCGGCCTAGCACAGATACGCAGTATTTT. Translating gives CASRKRPSTDTQYF.

The rearrangement joins TRBV5-6 to TRBJ2-1; 8 positions agree with TRBD1. This CDR3 is built from 14 residues. CDR1 and CDR2 from the germline V gene are SGHDT and YYEEEE. The V and J ends lost 3 bases and 7 bases, in that order; junction bases with no gene match: 6. The CDR3 bases are TGTGCCAGCAGCTGGGGACAGGTCGGGAATGAGCAGTTCTTC. Translated: CASSWGQVGNEQFF.